This T cell receptor (beta chain) was sequenced during a study of cytomegalovirus exposure and HLA in healthy donors. Study-level findings and limits: Follow-up analysis later connected one missense variant in DCLRE1C with trimming of TCR beta V- and J-genes. Common viral pathogens seemed to be connected with several of the most significant clusters, according to a later analysis.

A few counts support this clone. Its antigen is currently unknown. PCR employed 60 Vbeta and 13 Jbeta primers. TCRdb's table, derived via immunoSEQ multiplex PCR, lists solely in-frame clones and lacks some. Of about 120,000 clones listed, around 68% were seen once; the top ten hold more than 3.5%. This clonotype was sampled from a man aged 35 to 55 in good health and CMV-seropositive. Sequenced material: PBMCs.

CDR3 residues: CASSTLEVTAFF. CDR3 coding DNA: TGTGCCAGTAGTACCTTGGAGGTGACTGCTTTCTTT. V usage is TRBV19 and J usage is TRBJ1-1; D is undetermined. Germline CDR1 reads LNHDA; CDR2 reads SQIVND (reference sequence). The CDR3 has 12 amino acids. Trimming shortened V by 4 bases and J by 11 bases, and 14 bases separated the two germline ends.